What follows is one T cell receptor beta chain and its context. Its antigen is unknown. Germline is not matched at one junction end, which may reflect a read error. The record originates from a study of T cell responses to AZD1222 COVID-19 vaccine (dated by TCRdb to about 2021). For context, the study as a whole: A total of 230 to 250 trial participants underwent TCR sequencing, of whom about 210 received two doses of AZD1222 and about 25 received two doses of the MenACWY control vaccine. Enrollment into the trials was organized by age into subgroups of 18-55, 56-69 and 70-plus years, and those subgroups contained roughly 140, 27 and 60 TCR-sequenced participants, respectively.

Taken with the paper, the label for time point translates to: about 28 days (+/-7) after the second vaccine dose. AZD1222 recipients with second doses at about 4 weeks or about 12 weeks were pooled, because spike-specific TCR depth and breadth did not differ between schedules. Vaccinee samples came from UK trials COV001 and COV002, including a single-blind randomized controlled phase 2/3 trial of AZD1222 (ChAdOx1 nCoV-19) in healthy adults. Trial participant PBMC samples were collected at day 0 and day 28 after the second dose for TCRbeta chain sequencing. Counted from cysteine to phenylalanine, this CDR3 has 13 amino acids. Of all the DNA, just the CDR3 is kept, 39 bases in frame from base 1. According to the germline V gene, CDR1 reads KGHSH and CDR2 reads LQKENI. Points the paper makes about the study in general: The whole spike protein was spanned by vaccine-associated CD4 TCRs, and dominant responses were seen in regions 160-218 and 743-854. Because no samples from the day 14 peak response were available, repertoires could be characterized only after the peak T cell response. The 56-69-year group was small, and its depth increase did not reach significance, likely because of low power. Nearly half of unique spike-specific TCRs reportedly recognized epitopes outside regions mutated in the B.1.351 and B.1.1.7 variants. After two AZD1222 doses, spike-specific TCR breadth and depth were significantly higher than at day 0 and than in MenACWY recipients. Most participants were white British and females outnumbered males, and the authors suggested that clonal diversity may have been underestimated. Only five to seven AZD1222 recipients were SARS-CoV-2 seropositive at baseline, limiting conclusions about previously exposed vaccinees.

The CDR3 regions of human TCRbeta chains were analyzed by immunosequencing. Under the source paper's analysis protocol: Repertoire TCRs were matched against a reference library of SARS-CoV-2-specific TCRs generated with the MIRA antigen-specificity platform. Breadth was defined as the fraction of unique TCRs that were SARS-CoV-2-associated, and depth was defined as the fraction of total T cells that were SARS-CoV-2-associated. Each spike-specific TCR was assigned to its reactive spike region and to a CD4 or CD8 class using the MIRA data. Log10-transformed breadth and depth values were compared by one-way ANOVA with Sidak's multiple comparisons tests. TCRdb retrieved this table from immuneACCESS and kept in-frame rearrangements only. Not all clones are present; in checked studies, unresolved V genes account for under half, and no reason is known for the remainder. The DNA gave D and trimming, while V, J and clone size come from that table. The sample table records 110,000 to 150,000 clones; 70% to 90% of these occur just once. The ten largest make up approximately 3% of the sample.

In this chain, TRBV18 is recombined with TRBJ2-5; no D gene can be assigned with confidence. The sequence was collected from an adult who received the AZD1222 COVID-19 vaccine. Sequences were derived from peripheral blood, sampled 28 days after the second AZD1222 dose. The DNA is as follows: TGTGCCAGCTCACCGGACGAGGAAATAGCTCTGGACTTC. Its coded protein is CASSPDEEIALDF.